The clone carrying this TCR beta chain was seen a few times. Antigen: not known. The data derive from a study of T-cell memory formation after mild COVID-19. Study-wide background: In these data, TCR clusters were largely donor specific. Findings and caveats of the study: A subset of responding clones appeared in pre-infection memory, suggesting cross-reactive memory joined. Whereas later expanders leaned CD4+, clones contracting day 15 to 85 showed a balanced CD4/CD8 makeup.

The V gene's germline CDR1 is SGHRS and CDR2 YFSETQ. Trimming cost V 0 bases and J 0 bases, with 6 bases left between them. CDR3 length: 14 residues. Amplification by 5'RACE using constant-segment primers produced TCR alpha and TCR beta cDNA libraries that carried sample barcodes and UMIs. MiXCR, applied by TCRdb to the 5' RACE reads, yields one record per CDR3 protein. The sample records 170,000 or so distinct CDR3 sequences, about a fifth being singletons. The sample was PBMCs or a T cell subset sorted from them (not recorded which). This receptor was taken from an adult woman who had mild COVID-19 (a few samples of this study predate the infection). Cell type and time point are not known. The chain employs TRBV5-1 and TRBJ1-1; unclear D gene. The CDR3 DNA sequence: TGCGCCAGCAGCTTGGTTCAGATGAACACTGAAGCTTTCTTT. Protein sequence: CASSLVQMNTEAFF.